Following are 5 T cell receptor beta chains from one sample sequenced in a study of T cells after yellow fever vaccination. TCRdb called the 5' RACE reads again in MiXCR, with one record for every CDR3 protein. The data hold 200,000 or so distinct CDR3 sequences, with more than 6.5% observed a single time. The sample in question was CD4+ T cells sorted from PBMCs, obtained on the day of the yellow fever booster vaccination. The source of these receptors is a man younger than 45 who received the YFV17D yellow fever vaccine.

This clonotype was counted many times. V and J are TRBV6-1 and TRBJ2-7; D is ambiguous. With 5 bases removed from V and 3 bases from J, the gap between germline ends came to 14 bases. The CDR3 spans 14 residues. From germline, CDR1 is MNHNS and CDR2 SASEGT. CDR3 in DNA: TGTGCCAGCAGTAAGGGCGGCCGTAGCTACGAGCAGTACTTC. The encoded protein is CASSKGGRSYEQYF.

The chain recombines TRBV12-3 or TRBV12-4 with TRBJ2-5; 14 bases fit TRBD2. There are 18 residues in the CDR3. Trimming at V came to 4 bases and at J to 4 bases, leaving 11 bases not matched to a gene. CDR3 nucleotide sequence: TGTGCCAGCAGTTCGGGGACTAGCGGGAGATCGGGACGAGAGACCCAGTACTTC. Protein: CASSSGTSGRSGRETQYF.

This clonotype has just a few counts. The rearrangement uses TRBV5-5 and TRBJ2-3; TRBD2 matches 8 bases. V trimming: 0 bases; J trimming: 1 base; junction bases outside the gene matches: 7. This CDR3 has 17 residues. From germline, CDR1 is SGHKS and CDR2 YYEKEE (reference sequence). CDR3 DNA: TGTGCCAGCAGCTTGGCCAGAGAAGCGGGAGGCACAGATACGCAGTATTTT. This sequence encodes CASSLAREAGGTDTQYF.

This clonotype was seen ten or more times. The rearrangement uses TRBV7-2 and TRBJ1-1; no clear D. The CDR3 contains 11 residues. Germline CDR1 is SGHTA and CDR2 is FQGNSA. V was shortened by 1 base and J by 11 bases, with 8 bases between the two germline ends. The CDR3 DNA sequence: TGTGCCAGCAGCTTAGTGGGCGGGGCTTTCTTT. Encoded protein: CASSLVGGAFF.

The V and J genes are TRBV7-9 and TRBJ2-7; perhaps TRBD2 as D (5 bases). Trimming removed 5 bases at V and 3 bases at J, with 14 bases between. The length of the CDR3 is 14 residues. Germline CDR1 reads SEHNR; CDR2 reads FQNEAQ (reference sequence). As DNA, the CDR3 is TGTGCCAGCAGCCCCCCGGGAAAGCACTACGAGCAGTACTTC. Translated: CASSPPGKHYEQYF. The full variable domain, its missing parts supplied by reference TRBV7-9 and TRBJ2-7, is DTGVSQNPRHKITKRGQNVTFRCDPISEHNRLYWYRQTLGQGPEFLTYFQNEAQLEKSRLLSDRFSAERPKGSFSTLEIQRTEQGDSAMYLCASSPPGKHYEQYFGPGTRLTVT.